Below are 20 T cell receptor beta chains sequenced from a single sample in a study of T cell responses to AZD1222 COVID-19 vaccine. Assay used: immunoSEQ multiplex PCR; TCRdb lists only in-frame clones, some missing. The sample includes about 150,000 clones, approximately 86% seen only once; the top ten take 2.5% to 3%. The sequencing here drew on peripheral blood, taken on day 0 of AZD1222 vaccination. The receptors shown here come from an adult in good health.

The rearrangement links TRBV10-3 to TRBJ2-1, with 9 positions matching TRBD2. Germline CDR1 and CDR2: ENHRY and SYGVKD. The length of the CDR3 is 14 residues. The trim removed 5 bases at V and 6 bases at J, leaving 5 bases unmatched. DNA of the CDR3: TGTGCCATCAGTAGGACTAGCGAGATCAATGAGCAGTTCTTC. It encodes CAISRTSEINEQFF.

This rearrangement joins TRBV5-6 to TRBJ1-5, with unresolved D. V was clipped by 0 bases and J by 5 bases, with 12 bases between them. This CDR3 spans 15 amino acids. The germline V gene encodes CDR1 SGHDT and CDR2 YYEEEE. The CDR3, as DNA: TGTGCCAGCAGCTTGGCGGGCGCGCGACATCAGCCCCAGCATTTT. This sequence encodes CASSLAGARHQPQHF. Supplemented by reference TRBV5-6 and TRBJ1-5, the full variable domain reads DAGVTQSPTHLIKTRGQQVTLRCSPKSGHDTVSWYQQALGQGPQFIFQYYEEEERQRGNFPDRFSGHQFPNYSSELNVNALLLGDSALYLCASSLAGARHQPQHFGDGTRLSIL.

The rearrangement uses TRBV6-5 and TRBJ1-2; 7 nucleotides match TRBD1. The CDR3 length is 13 residues. With V trimmed by 6 bases and J by 2 bases, 3 bases remained unmatched. Germline assignment: CDR1 MNHEY and CDR2 SVGAGI. In DNA form, the CDR3 reads TGTGCCAGCAGATTGGGACAGAACTATGGCTACACCTTC. It specifies CASRLGQNYGYTF.

In this sample, this clone turned up once. This chain uses TRBV6-5 with TRBJ1-1; 8 positions match TRBD1. Trimming cost V 2 bases and J 5 bases; bases outside gene matches: 7. CDR1 and CDR2 from the germline V gene are MNHEY and SVGAGI. This CDR3 is built from 15 residues. CDR3 region: CASSYQPTGETEAFF. The CDR3 DNA reads as TGTGCCAGCAGTTACCAACCGACAGGGGAAACTGAAGCTTTCTTT.

This clone was found a few times. The chain has TRBV5-1 and TRBJ2-3, with TRBD2 matching over 7 bases. CDR1 and CDR2 from the germline V gene are SGHRS and YFSETQ. The CDR3 sequence is 18 residues long. The J segment lost 0 bases and the V segment lost 2 bases, leaving 12 bases of the junction unmatched. The CDR3 sequence is CASSFRPYSSGSTDTQYF. For the CDR3, the DNA is TGCGCCAGCAGCTTTCGTCCGTATAGTAGCGGGAGCACAGATACGCAGTATTTT.

The CDR3 DNA sequence: TGTGCCAGCAGTCGCCGGACTAGCGGGAGTCTCCATGAGCAGTTCTTC. Translation gives CASSRRTSGSLHEQFF. The chain recombines TRBV27 with TRBJ2-1; 13 bases agree with TRBD2. Germline CDR1 MNHEY, CDR2 SMNVEV (reference sequence). The CDR3 consists of 16 residues. The ends lost 5 bases at V and 8 bases at J; junction bases unmatched: 9.

The V and J genes are TRBV6-5 and TRBJ1-2; D remains unclear. Germline assignment: CDR1 MNHEY and CDR2 SVGAGI. CDR3 length: 14 residues. Trimming left V 5 bases short and J 0 bases short, with 10 bases between. CDR3 protein: CASSPRGSNYGYTF. The CDR3 DNA reads TGTGCCAGCAGTCCCCGGGGTTCTAACTATGGCTACACCTTC.

This chain joins TRBV4-2 and TRBJ2-7, with D possibly matching TRBD2 (6 bases). This CDR3 is built from 17 residues. CDR1 is LGHNA, CDR2 YNFKEQ, per germline. V was trimmed by 5 bases and J by 4 bases, leaving 24 bases between them. CDR3 bases: TGTGCCAGCAGCTCCCCTCGGAGCGGAGGAGGGGTTTACGAGCAGTACTTC. It codes for CASSSPRSGGGVYEQYF.

In its sample, this clone was seen once. The V and J genes are TRBV5-1 and TRBJ2-1; the match to TRBD2 covers 10 bases. Germline V gene sequence: CDR1 SGHRS, CDR2 YFSETQ. After removal of 3 bases from V and 6 bases from J, the junction contained 15 bases not matched to a gene. The CDR3 extends over 18 amino acids. CDR3 sequence (DNA): TGCGCCAGCAGCTCCCGTCCAGCGGGAGGGGAAGGAGGCAATGAGCAGTTCTTC. This gives the protein CASSSRPAGGEGGNEQFF.

The genes are TRBV5-1 and TRBJ2-3, with D maybe TRBD1 (7 bases). Germline CDR1 is SGHRS and CDR2 is YFSETQ. There are 18 residues in the CDR3. V was pared by 0 bases and J by 0 bases, with 17 bases between. The CDR3, as DNA: TGCGCCAGCAGCTTGGCCCCGTCGACAGGGACTAGCACAGATACGCAGTATTTT. This gives the protein CASSLAPSTGTSTDTQYF.

In DNA, the CDR3 is TGTGCCAGCAGCTTAGTAGGTGCCAGGGGGCTTAGCAATCAGCCCCAGCATTTT. Encoded protein: CASSLVGARGLSNQPQHF. J is TRBJ1-5 and V is TRBV7-2; 8 bases are shared with TRBD1. The CDR3 is 18 residues long. Germline CDR1 reads SGHTA; CDR2 reads FQGNSA. Trimming took 1 base from V and 0 from J; bases not matched to a gene: 8.

The V gene is TRBV12-5, the J gene TRBJ2-7; D remains unclear. The ends were cut back, 0 bases at V and 3 bases at J, with 9 bases in the middle. The germline CDR1 and CDR2 sequences are LGHNT and FRNRAP. The CDR3 contains 14 residues. The CDR3 sequence: CASGLVGTVYEQYF. The CDR3 DNA sequence: TGTGCTAGTGGTTTGGTAGGCACAGTCTACGAGCAGTACTTC. Based on the CDR3 plus reference TRBV12-5 and TRBJ2-7, the full variable domain is DARVTQTPRHKVTEMGQEVTMRCQPILGHNTVFWYRQTMMQGLELLAYFRNRAPLDDSGMPKDRFSAEMPDATLATLKIQPSEPRDSAVYFCASGLVGTVYEQYFGPGTRLTVT.

This chain uses TRBV2 with TRBJ1-1; D is possibly TRBD1 (6 bases). Germline V gene data show CDR1 as SNHLY and CDR2 as FYNNEI. Trimming removed 6 bases from V and 1 base from J, with 12 bases in between. The CDR3 spans 14 residues. This CDR3 reads CASRGTQGNTEAFF. CDR3 nucleotides: TGTGCCAGCAGGGGGACACAGGGGAACACTGAAGCTTTCTTT.

The chain combines TRBV2 with TRBJ1-3; the match to TRBD1 covers 9 bases. This CDR3 contains 16 residues. Germline CDR1 is SNHLY and CDR2 is FYNNEI. With 6 bases clipped from V and 0 bases from J, the junction kept 6 bases outside the gene matches. CDR3 in DNA: TGTGCCAGCAGAGCTGACAGGGGGTACTCTGGAAACACCATATATTTT. Its protein product is CASRADRGYSGNTIYF. Full variable domain (outside the CDR3, taken from reference TRBV2 and TRBJ1-3): EPEVTQTPSHQVTQMGQEVILRCVPISNHLYFYWYRQILGQKVEFLVSFYNNEISEKSEIFDDQFSVERPDGSNFTLKIRSTKLEDSAMYFCASRADRGYSGNTIYFGEGSWLTVV.

The gene calls are TRBV5-1 and TRBJ1-1; D is unresolved. Trimming removed 0 bases from V and 3 bases from J, with 6 bases in between. This CDR3 region has 13 residues. Germline V lookup: CDR1 SGHRS, CDR2 YFSETQ. The CDR3 nucleotides are TGCGCCAGCAGCTTGGACGGGTACACTGAAGCTTTCTTT. The encoded protein is CASSLDGYTEAFF.

The genes are TRBV29-1 and TRBJ2-3, with 7 nucleotides matching TRBD1. CDR1 and CDR2 (germline): SQVTM, ANQGSEA. The CDR3 loop spans 12 amino acids. Trimming removed 6 bases from V and 2 bases from J; junction bases left unmatched: 2. CDR3 sequence (DNA): TGCAGCGTGGGACAGTCCACAGATACGCAGTATTTT. It yields the protein CSVGQSTDTQYF.

The chain joins TRBV6-5 to TRBJ1-1; 8 bases fit TRBD1. Unmatched junction bases numbered 11, after V lost 9 bases and J lost 2 bases. The germline V gene has CDR1 MNHEY and CDR2 SVGAGI. There are 15 residues in the CDR3. The CDR3 DNA sequence: TGTGCCAGTTCCGACAGGGGCAGGGGAAACACTGAAGCTTTCTTT. This translates into CASSDRGRGNTEAFF.

The chain recombines TRBV6-5 with TRBJ1-2, with unresolved D. From germline, CDR1 is MNHEY and CDR2 SVGAGI. The germline V and J ends were trimmed by 8 bases and 4 bases, with 14 bases remaining between them. The CDR3 length is 13 residues. The CDR3 coding sequence is TGTGCCAGCCGCGACCTGGCTGGCTATGGCTACACCTTC. This codes for CASRDLAGYGYTF.

The chain couples TRBV7-6 to TRBJ1-4; no reliable D call. V was pared by 5 bases and J by 1 base, with 11 bases between. Per germline, CDR1 SGHVS and CDR2 FNYEAQ. The length of the CDR3 is 15 residues. The DNA for the CDR3 is TGTGCCAGCAGCCCGACCCGGGGAACTAATGAAAAACTGTTTTTT. It translates to CASSPTRGTNEKLFF.

V gene TRBV4-1 combines with J gene TRBJ2-7; 10 bases agree with TRBD2. Germline lookup yields CDR1 MGHRA and CDR2 YSYEKL. The trim removed 5 bases at V and 0 bases at J, leaving 4 bases unmatched. The CDR3 totals 15 residues. This CDR3 is CASSSSGRGSYEQYF. The CDR3 coding sequence is TGCGCCAGCAGCTCGAGCGGGAGGGGCTCCTACGAGCAGTACTTC.